The 5 T cell receptor beta chains below come from one sample, sequenced in a study of blood T cell repertoires in COVID-19 (dated by TCRdb to the early 2020s). Library preparation employed the immunoSEQ multiplex PCR assay. TCRdb obtained this table from immuneACCESS and retained in-frame rearrangements with V and J assigned. These tables miss some clones; where compared with another copy, unresolved V genes account for less than half of the shortfall, and the remainder is unexplained. This sample comprises about 60,000 clones, over 70% of them detected only once. Roughly 10% of the sample comes from the top ten. Sequencing input: peripheral blood. These receptors were obtained from a man aged 25 to 40 with COVID-19, enrolled during active disease.

The rearrangement links TRBV19 to TRBJ1-4, with D unclear. The V gene lost 4 bases and the J gene lost 2 bases, with 8 bases spanning the gap. CDR3 length: 14 residues. Germline CDR1 is LNHDA and CDR2 is SQIVND (reference sequence). Written as DNA, the CDR3 is TGTGCCAGTAGTACGGCAGGCACTAATGAAAAACTGTTTTTT. Translation: CASSTAGTNEKLFF.

The chain uses TRBV7-8 and TRBJ1-5; D call uncertain. The CDR3 sequence is 15 residues long. The germline V and J ends were trimmed by 5 bases and 3 bases, with 14 bases remaining between them. Germline CDR1 is SGHVS and CDR2 is FQNEAQ. This CDR3 reads CASSPTEGFNQPQHF. DNA for the CDR3: TGTGCCAGCAGCCCTACAGAGGGATTCAATCAGCCCCAGCATTTT.

The chain employs TRBV5-1 and TRBJ2-7; the D gene is possibly TRBD2 (5 bases). This CDR3 is 13 amino acids long. In germline, CDR1 is SGHRS, CDR2 YFSETQ. V gave up 4 bases and J gave up 0 bases, with 8 bases separating them. CDR3 DNA sequence: TGCGCCAGCAGCAGGACTTCCTCCTACGAGCAGTACTTC. Amino acid sequence: CASSRTSSYEQYF. Based on the CDR3 plus reference TRBV5-1 and TRBJ2-7, the full variable domain is KAGVTQTPRYLIKTRGQQVTLSCSPISGHRSVSWYQQTPGQGLQFLFEYFSETQRNKGNFPGRFSGRQFSNSRSEMNVSTLELGDSALYLCASSRTSSYEQYFGPGTRLTVT.

The V call is TRBV7-8, the J call TRBJ2-2; no reliable D call. Between the trimmed V and J ends, which lost 5 bases and 7 bases, there was a span of 8 bases. The CDR3 is made up of 12 amino acids. Looked up from germline, CDR1 is SGHVS and CDR2 is FQNEAQ. CDR3 DNA: TGTGCCAGCAGCCCCCGTTACGGGGAGCTGTTTTTT. Encoded protein: CASSPRYGELFF.

This clone showed up just once. The CDR3 DNA sequence: TGTGCCAGCAGCCAAAACCGACAGGGGGCTTCACCCCTCCACTTT. This encodes CASSQNRQGASPLHF. The rearrangement links TRBV14 to TRBJ1-6, with TRBD1 matching 10 bases. This CDR3 region has 15 residues. Trimming at V came to 2 bases and at J to 9 bases, leaving 4 bases not matched to a gene. The germline CDR1 and CDR2 sequences are SGHDN and FVKESK.